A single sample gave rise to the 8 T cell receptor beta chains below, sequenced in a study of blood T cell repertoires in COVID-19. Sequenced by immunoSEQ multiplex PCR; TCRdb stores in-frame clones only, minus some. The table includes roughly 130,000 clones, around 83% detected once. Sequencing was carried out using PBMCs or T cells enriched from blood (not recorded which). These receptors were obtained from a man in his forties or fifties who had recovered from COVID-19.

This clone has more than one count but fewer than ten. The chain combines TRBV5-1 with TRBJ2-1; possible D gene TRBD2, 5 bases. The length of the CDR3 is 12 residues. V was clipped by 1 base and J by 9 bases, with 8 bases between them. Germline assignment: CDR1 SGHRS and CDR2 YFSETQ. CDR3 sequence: CASSLTSLEQFF. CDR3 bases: TGCGCCAGCAGCTTGACTAGTCTTGAGCAGTTCTTC.

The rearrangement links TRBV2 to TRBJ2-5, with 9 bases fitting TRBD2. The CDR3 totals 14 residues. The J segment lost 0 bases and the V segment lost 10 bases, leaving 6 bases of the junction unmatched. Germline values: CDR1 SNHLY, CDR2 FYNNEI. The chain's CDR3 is CATNSGRYQETQYF. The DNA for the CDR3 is TGTGCCACCAATAGCGGGAGATACCAAGAGACCCAGTACTTC.

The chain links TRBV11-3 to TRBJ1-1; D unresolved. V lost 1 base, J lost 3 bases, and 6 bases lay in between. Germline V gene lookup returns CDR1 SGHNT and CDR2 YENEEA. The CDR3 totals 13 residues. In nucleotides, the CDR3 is TGTGCCAGCAGCTTAGTCGGGTACACTGAAGCTTTCTTT. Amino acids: CASSLVGYTEAFF.

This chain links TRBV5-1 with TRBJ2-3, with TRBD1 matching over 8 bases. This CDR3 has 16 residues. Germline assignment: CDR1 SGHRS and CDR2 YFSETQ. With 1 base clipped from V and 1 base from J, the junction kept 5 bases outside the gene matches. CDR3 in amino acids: CASSLTGGEGTDTQYF. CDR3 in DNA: TGCGCCAGCAGCTTGACAGGGGGTGAGGGCACAGATACGCAGTATTTT.

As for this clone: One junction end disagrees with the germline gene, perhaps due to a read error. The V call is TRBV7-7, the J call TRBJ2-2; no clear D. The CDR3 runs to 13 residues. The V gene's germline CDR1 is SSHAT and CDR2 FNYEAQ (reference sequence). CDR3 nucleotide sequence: TGTGCTAGCAGCCCAGGGAACACCGGGGAGCTGTTTTTT. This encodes CASSPGNTGELFF.

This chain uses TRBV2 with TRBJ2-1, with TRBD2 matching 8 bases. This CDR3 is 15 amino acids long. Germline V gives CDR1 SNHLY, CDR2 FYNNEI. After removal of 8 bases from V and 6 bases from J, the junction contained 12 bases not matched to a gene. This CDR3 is CASSSSGRGVNEQFF. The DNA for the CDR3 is TGTGCCAGCTCTTCCTCGGGGCGGGGGGTCAATGAGCAGTTCTTC.

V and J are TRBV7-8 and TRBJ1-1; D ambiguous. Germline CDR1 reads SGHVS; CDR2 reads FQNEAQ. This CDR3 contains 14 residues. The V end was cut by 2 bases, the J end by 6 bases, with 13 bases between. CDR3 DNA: TGTGCCAGCAGCTTACTGGGCGGGCCCGCTGAAGCTTTCTTT. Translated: CASSLLGGPAEAFF.

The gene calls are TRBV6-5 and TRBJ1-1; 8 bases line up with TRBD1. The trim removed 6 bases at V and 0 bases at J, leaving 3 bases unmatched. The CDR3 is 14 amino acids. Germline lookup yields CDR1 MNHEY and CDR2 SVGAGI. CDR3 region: CASRSGGVNTEAFF. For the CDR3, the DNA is TGTGCCAGCAGATCAGGGGGCGTGAACACTGAAGCTTTCTTT.